The present T cell receptor (beta chain) was sequenced within a study of CD8 T cells in ankylosing spondylitis (dated by TCRdb to about 2017). Describing the broader study: To find TCR variants linked to disease, the study profiled T cell receptor beta repertoires in ankylosing spondylitis patients and healthy donors. The full study cohort comprised around 25 ankylosing spondylitis patients and some 100 healthy donors. Peripheral blood samples were taken, and synovial fluid was additionally collected from ankylosing spondylitis patients.

Instrument used: Illumina HiSeq 2500. TCR beta libraries were prepared by quantitative 5'-RACE with molecular barcodes. The paper's data handling went like this. Disease-linked TCR variants were identified with a new computational method built on a probabilistic model of VDJ rearrangement. Clones were called with MiXCR by TCRdb after fastp trimmed the public reads at Q25, and only in-frame beta chains were retained. Duplicate CDR3 protein sequences are folded into a single record with the most common DNA and genes. The V and J calls were not made by the authors but by TCRdb's processing. This sample is represented by around 150,000 distinct CDR3 sequences; about 9.9% of them were singletons. The ten largest clones add up to 25% to 30% of the sample. Broader findings and caveats from the paper: A TCR beta motif made up of several highly homologous amino acid variants appeared to be characteristic of blood from ankylosing spondylitis patients. The disease-linked clones showed a CD8+ phenotype and occurred at relatively low frequencies in peripheral blood. Some TCR beta motif variants had previously been reported in synovial fluid and blood of reactive arthritis patients, which suggested common disease-initiation mechanisms. Significant enrichment of the disease-linked clones was reported in matched synovial fluid samples from ankylosing spondylitis patients.

This clonotype was observed many times. It lacks a known antigen. Base qualities are not recorded, but no much larger clone differs from it by a single base. Spanning cysteine to phenylalanine, the CDR3 consists of 15 amino acids. Only the CDR3 DNA stays, 45 bases, in frame from base 1. CDR1 MDHEN and CDR2 SYDVKM were looked up in the germline V gene. The junction carries 21 bases between V and J, which are trimmed by 8 bases and 4 bases respectively. Sequenced sample: blood, either unsorted or a sorted T cell fraction (not recorded which). The sequence was collected from a male donor with ankylosing spondylitis or in good health (not recorded which). Here the chain combines TRBV28 and TRBJ2-7; the best D guess is TRBD2, with 7 bases matching. The base sequence is TGTGCCAGCTGTAACGGGGGGCCGATCAATTACGAGCAGTACTTC. Its amino acids are CASCNGGPINYEQYF. The reference TRBV28 and TRBJ2-7 proteins fill in what lies around the CDR3, so the full variable domain reads DVKVTQSSRYLVKRTGEKVFLECVQDMDHENMFWYRQDPGLGLRLIYFSYDVKMKEKGDIPEGYSVSREKKERFSLILESASTNQTSMYLCASCNGGPINYEQYFGPGTRLTVT.